Shown below are 7 T cell receptor beta chains from a single sample sequenced in a study of blood T cell repertoires in COVID-19. The protocol was immunoSEQ multiplex PCR, while the TCRdb copy is restricted to in-frame clones and leaves out a portion. The profile shows 200,000 to 300,000 clones, approximately 83% of them singletons. Sequenced sample: peripheral blood. The receptors were sampled from a woman at least 80 years old with acute or convalescent COVID-19.

The rearrangement uses TRBV5-4 and TRBJ2-2, with 9 nucleotides matching TRBD2. Trimming at V came to 4 bases and at J to 4 bases, leaving 8 bases not matched to a gene. This CDR3 has 16 residues. In germline, CDR1 is SGHNT, CDR2 YYREEE (reference sequence). CDR3 amino acids: CASSLPGLAFTGELFF. DNA for the CDR3: TGTGCCAGCAGCCTACCGGGACTAGCTTTCACCGGGGAGCTGTTTTTT.

This sequence joins TRBV7-3 and TRBJ1-3; no firm D call. The CDR3 has 13 amino acids. V lost 1 base and J lost 2, with 3 bases in between. The V gene's germline CDR1 is SGHTA and CDR2 FQGTGA. The CDR3 protein is CASSLSTGNTIYF. The CDR3 bases are TGTGCCAGCAGCTTAAGTACTGGAAACACCATATATTTT.

The chain employs TRBV4-1 and TRBJ2-7; 8 positions match TRBD1. Germline CDR1 reads MGHRA; CDR2 reads YSYEKL. This CDR3 has 15 residues. Germline trimming cut 4 bases from V and 7 bases from J; bases unmatched to any gene: 12. The CDR3 sequence is CASSPELRQGSEQYF. CDR3 sequence (DNA): TGCGCCAGCAGCCCCGAACTCCGACAGGGGAGTGAGCAGTACTTC.

The chain combines TRBV14 with TRBJ1-2; weak D call: TRBD1 (5 bases). Germline V lookup: CDR1 SGHDN, CDR2 FVKESK. V was trimmed by 4 bases and J by 2 bases, leaving 14 bases between them. CDR3 length: 15 amino acids. Here the CDR3 DNA reads TGTGCCAGCAGCCGGCTCGGGGGGGGAAACTATGGCTACACCTTC. The encoded protein is CASSRLGGGNYGYTF.

The chain has TRBV5-3 and TRBJ2-5; the match to TRBD1 covers 10 bases. TRBV5-3 belongs to the ORF category, with a function that is uncertain. The CDR3 is 17 amino acids. The V and J ends lost 4 bases and 5 bases, in that order; junction bases with no gene match: 14. The CDR3 reads CARSLIFRDRGFETQYF. CDR3 DNA sequence: TGTGCCAGAAGCCTTATCTTCCGGGACAGGGGATTCGAGACCCAGTACTTC.

The chain couples TRBV3-1 (or the pseudogene TRBV3-2) to TRBJ1-6, with TRBD1 matching 9 bases. From germline, CDR1 is LGHDT and CDR2 YNNKEL (reference sequence). V lost 0 bases to trimming and J lost 9 bases; unmatched junction nucleotides: 6. CDR3 length equals 16 residues. CDR3 protein: CASSQDWGTGTSPLHF. In nucleotides, the CDR3 is TGTGCCAGCAGCCAAGATTGGGGGACAGGGACTTCACCCCTCCACTTT.

The rearrangement uses TRBV5-1 and TRBJ2-3; TRBD2 matches at 10 bases. Losses at the gene ends were 0 bases for V and 0 bases for J; bases not matched to a gene: 10. This CDR3 has 19 residues. CDR1 is SGHRS and CDR2 is YFSETQ in the germline V gene. CDR3 DNA sequence: TGCGCCAGCAGCTTGGGGTTCGGTACTAGCGGGGAGAGCACAGATACGCAGTATTTT. It encodes CASSLGFGTSGESTDTQYF.